This T cell receptor (beta chain) is drawn from a study of neoadjuvant anti-PD-1 for oral cavity cancer. Whole-study context: Around day 43, patients without progression received a fourth nivolumab dose before surgery. The study's findings and limits: Only a few patients per response group were TCR-analyzed; validation needed.

These newly diagnosed stage II-IVA oral cavity squamous cell carcinoma patients had no prior systemic or radiation treatment. Cohort: HPV-negative, locally advanced oral cavity squamous cell carcinoma patients. TCRdb's copy holds only in-frame clones and misses some; the assay was immunoSEQ multiplex PCR. This table holds around 81,000 clones, approximately 80% found once. The germline V gene encodes CDR1 SGHVS and CDR2 FNYEAQ. The CDR3 sequence is 14 residues long. V lost 3 bases, J lost 4 bases, and 12 bases lay in between. This clone came up a few times. The antigen is unknown. The TCR was taken from a person aged 35 to 85 with oral cavity squamous cell carcinoma. Material: PBMCs, obtained before nivolumab (anti-PD-1) treatment. The V call is TRBV7-6, the J call TRBJ2-5; perhaps TRBD1 as D (7 bases). Here the CDR3 reads CASSFQGGGETQYF. The DNA for the CDR3 is TGTGCCAGCAGCTTCCAGGGGGGTGGAGAGACCCAGTACTTC.